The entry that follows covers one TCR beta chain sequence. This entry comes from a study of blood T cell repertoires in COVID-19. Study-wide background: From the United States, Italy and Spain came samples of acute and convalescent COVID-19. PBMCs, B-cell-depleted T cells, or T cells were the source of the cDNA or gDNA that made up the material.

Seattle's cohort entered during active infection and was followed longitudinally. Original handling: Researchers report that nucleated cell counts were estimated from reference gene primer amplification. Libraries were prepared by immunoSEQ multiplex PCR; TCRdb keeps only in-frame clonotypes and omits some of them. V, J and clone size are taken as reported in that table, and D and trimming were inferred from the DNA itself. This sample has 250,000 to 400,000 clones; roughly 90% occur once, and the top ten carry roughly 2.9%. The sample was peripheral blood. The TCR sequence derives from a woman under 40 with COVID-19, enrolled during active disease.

The CDR3: CASSQDRGIRNTIYF. CDR3 in DNA: TGTGCCAGCAGCCAAGATCGGGGGATCAGGAACACCATATATTTT. V gene TRBV3-1 (or the pseudogene TRBV3-2) combines with J gene TRBJ1-3; D is perhaps TRBD1 (5 bases). The V and J ends lost 0 bases and 7 bases respectively, with 13 bases between them. CDR3 length: 15 residues. Germline CDR1 LGHDT, CDR2 YNNKEL (reference sequence).